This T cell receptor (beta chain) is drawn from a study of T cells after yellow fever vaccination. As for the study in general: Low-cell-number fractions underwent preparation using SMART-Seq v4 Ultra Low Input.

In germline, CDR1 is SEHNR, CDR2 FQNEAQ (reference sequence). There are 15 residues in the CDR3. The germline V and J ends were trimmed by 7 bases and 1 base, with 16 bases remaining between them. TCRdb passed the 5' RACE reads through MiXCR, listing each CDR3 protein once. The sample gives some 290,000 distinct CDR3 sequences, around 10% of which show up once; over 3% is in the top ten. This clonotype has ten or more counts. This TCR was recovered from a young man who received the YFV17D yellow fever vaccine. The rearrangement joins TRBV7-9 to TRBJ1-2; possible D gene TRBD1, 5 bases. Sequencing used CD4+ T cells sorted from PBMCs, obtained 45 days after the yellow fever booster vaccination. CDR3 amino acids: CASNQGPWVNYGYTF. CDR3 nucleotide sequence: TGTGCCAGCAACCAGGGCCCCTGGGTTAACTATGGCTACACCTTC.